This T cell receptor (beta chain) was captured in a study of regulatory T cells in long-lasting Graves disease. CDR3 regions were amplified by Arm-PCR using iRepertoire HTBI primers to build TCR beta libraries. TCRdb re-called the multiplex PCR reads with MiXCR, one entry per CDR3 protein. The sample contains roughly 500,000 distinct CDR3 sequences, 13% to 15% of which appear only once. The time point is: newly diagnosed GD, antithyroid drugs for less than 3 months. Scientists built the TCR library using RNA that was extracted from PBMCs. V dropped 0 bases and J dropped 3 bases, with 10 bases sitting between them. CDR1 is SGHRS and CDR2 is YFSETQ in the germline V gene. The CDR3 consists of 14 residues. This clonotype has at least ten counts. This same sample was also taken into another study, of T cells in Graves' hyperthyroidism and ophthalmopathy.

This receptor was taken from a woman in her forties or fifties with Graves disease. The sample in question was peripheral blood mononuclear cells (PBMCs), obtained at new diagnosis, from a patient treated with antithyroid drugs. The V and J genes are TRBV5-1 and TRBJ2-7, with D possibly matching TRBD1 (6 bases). The CDR3 here is CASSLAVDSYEQYF. For the CDR3, the DNA is TGCGCCAGCAGCTTGGCGGTGGACAGCTACGAGCAGTACTTC.